These 8 T cell receptor beta chains were all obtained from the same sample, sequenced in a study of blood T cell repertoires in COVID-19. TCRdb's table, derived via immunoSEQ multiplex PCR, lists solely in-frame clones and lacks some. The sample includes approximately 280,000 clones, 85% to 90% of them seen just once. Material for sequencing was peripheral blood. These receptors were obtained from a middle-aged man with acute or convalescent COVID-19.

V usage is TRBV7-9 and J usage is TRBJ2-1, with 9 positions matching TRBD2. The CDR3 totals 14 residues. V shed 2 bases and J 6 bases; nucleotides not matched to a gene: 2. CDR1 and CDR2 from the germline V gene are SEHNR and FQNEAQ (reference sequence). In DNA form, the CDR3 reads TGTGCCAGCAGCTTAAGGCGGGGGGGCAATGAGCAGTTCTTC. It codes for CASSLRRGGNEQFF. The variable domain in full, completed from reference TRBV7-9 and TRBJ2-1, reads DTGVSQNPRHKITKRGQNVTFRCDPISEHNRLYWYRQTLGQGPEFLTYFQNEAQLEKSRLLSDRFSAERPKGSFSTLEIQRTEQGDSAMYLCASSLRRGGNEQFFGPGTRLTVL.

V usage is TRBV25-1 and J usage is TRBJ2-5; 10 nucleotides align to TRBD1. This CDR3 is 13 amino acids long. The V gene's germline CDR1 is MGHDK and CDR2 SYGVNS. The V gene end was trimmed by 9 bases and the J gene end by 0 bases; junction bases not matched to a gene: 1. The CDR3 loop is CASGTGDQETQYF. CDR3 sequence (DNA): TGTGCCAGTGGGACAGGGGACCAAGAGACCCAGTACTTC.

V usage is TRBV10-3 and J usage is TRBJ2-2; perhaps TRBD1 as D (5 bases). The CDR3 is 14 amino acids. V gave up 3 bases and J gave up 3 bases, with 8 bases separating them. Germline CDR1 is ENHRY and CDR2 is SYGVKD. The CDR3 reads CAISEEQDTGELFF. CDR3 DNA sequence: TGTGCCATCAGTGAAGAACAGGACACCGGGGAGCTGTTTTTT.

The gene calls are TRBV27 and TRBJ2-1; TRBD2 matches 7 bases. Trimming cost V 5 bases and J 9 bases; bases outside gene matches: 4. In germline, CDR1 is MNHEY, CDR2 SMNVEV (reference sequence). The CDR3 is made up of 12 amino acids. The DNA for the CDR3 is TGTGCCAGCAGTCCTGGGGGGGGTGAGCAGTTCTTC. It is translated as CASSPGGGEQFF.

The chain combines TRBV23-1 with TRBJ2-2; 12 bases are a match to TRBD1. TRBV23-1 is an ORF, with its function uncertain. CDR3 size: 14 residues. V trimming: 9 bases; J trimming: 6 bases; junction bases outside the gene matches: 5. CDR3 in DNA: TGCGCCAGGTTGGGACAGGGGGCGGCCGGGGAGCTGTTTTTT. It specifies CARLGQGAAGELFF.

The chain is built from TRBV5-4 and TRBJ1-2; 8 bases align to TRBD1. Germline CDR1 reads SGHNT; CDR2 reads YYREEE (reference sequence). The V gene end was trimmed by 5 bases and the J gene end by 3 bases; junction bases not matched to a gene: 9. CDR3 length: 15 residues. The CDR3 DNA follows: TGTGCCAGCAGAAGAACAGGGGGAGGATACTATGGCTACACCTTC. Its protein is CASRRTGGGYYGYTF.

The chain carries TRBV19 and TRBJ2-1; no clear D. The V end lost 1 base, the J end lost 5 bases, and 6 bases lay between the germline ends. This CDR3 has 13 amino acids. CDR1 and CDR2 (germline): LNHDA, SQIVND (reference sequence). The CDR3 bases are TGTGCCAGTAGTATAGTAATAAACAATGAGCAGTTCTTC. As protein: CASSIVINNEQFF.

The chain recombines TRBV11-2 with TRBJ1-4, with 9 bases identical to TRBD1. The CDR3 runs 14 residues. The germline CDR1 and CDR2 sequences are SGHAT and FQNNGV. V was pared by 5 bases and J by 5 bases, with 3 bases of the junction left unmatched. The CDR3 bases are TGTGCCAGCAGCCGGGGGACAGGGAATGAAAAACTGTTTTTT. Protein sequence: CASSRGTGNEKLFF.